These 30 T cell receptor beta chains share one sample of origin, sequenced in a study of resident and recirculating memory T cells in vitiligo. Generated by immunoSEQ multiplex PCR, the TCRdb table keeps only in-frame clones and is missing some. The repertoire has about 76,000 clones, about 90% of them found once; the top ten carry 5%. Sequencing input: blood. Receptors were obtained from a male donor with vitiligo.

The V gene is TRBV6-5, the J gene TRBJ1-2; no definite D call. There are 13 residues in the CDR3. Germline-derived CDR1 and CDR2 are MNHEY and SVGAGI. The germline V and J ends were trimmed by 3 bases and 8 bases, with 13 bases remaining between them. CDR3 bases: TGTGCCAGCAGTTATTTCGACTTAAAAGGCTACACCTTC. Its translation is CASSYFDLKGYTF.

The chain is built from TRBV29-1 and TRBJ1-2; D not certain. The CDR3 runs 12 residues. Per the germline V gene, CDR1 is SQVTM and CDR2 is ANQGSEA. V gave up 6 bases and J gave up 5 bases, with 13 bases separating them. CDR3 DNA sequence: TGCAGCGTGATAGACAACTTGTATGGCTACACCTTC. It yields the protein CSVIDNLYGYTF.

This chain connects TRBV5-5 to TRBJ2-7, with 7 bases fitting TRBD1. The CDR3 contains 13 residues. V shed 5 bases, J shed 2 bases, and the junction held 4 bases outside the gene matches. The germline CDR1 and CDR2 sequences are SGHKS and YYEKEE (reference sequence). The CDR3 nucleotides are TGTGCCAGCAGTAGGGACAGAGCCTACGAGCAGTACTTC. Translated: CASSRDRAYEQYF.

Written as DNA, the CDR3 is TGTGCCAGCAGTTTTGGCGGGAGGGATACCGGGGAGCTGTTTTTT. This gives the protein CASSFGGRDTGELFF. The V call is TRBV27, the J call TRBJ2-2; 9 nucleotides align to TRBD2. CDR1 and CDR2 from the germline V gene are MNHEY and SMNVEV (reference sequence). The V and J ends lost 3 bases and 5 bases, in that order; junction bases with no gene match: 4. This CDR3 is 15 amino acids long.

V gene TRBV27 combines with J gene TRBJ2-7; D might be TRBD1 (6 bases). Trimming stripped 4 bases from V and 4 bases from J, with 17 bases between. Per germline, CDR1 MNHEY and CDR2 SMNVEV (reference sequence). The CDR3 is 15 residues long. In nucleotides, the CDR3 is TGTGCCAGCAGTTCCGGCTCCAGGGGTAGGTACGAGCAGTACTTC. This gives the protein CASSSGSRGRYEQYF.

V gene TRBV7-2 combines with J gene TRBJ1-3; the D is unclear. CDR3 length equals 14 residues. V lost 5 bases and J lost 0, with 8 bases in between. The germline V gene has CDR1 SGHTA and CDR2 FQGNSA. The CDR3 bases are TGTGCCAGCAGCCCCCTTAGCTCTGGAAACACCATATATTTT. Encoded protein: CASSPLSSGNTIYF.

The V call is TRBV7-8, the J call TRBJ1-5, with TRBD1 matching over 7 bases. With 5 bases clipped from V and 3 bases from J, the junction kept 16 bases outside the gene matches. CDR3 length equals 18 residues. The germline CDR1 and CDR2 sequences are SGHVS and FQNEAQ. The CDR3 DNA reads TGTGCCAGCAGCCCCTTACGTCCCGACAGGGTTTACAATCAGCCCCAGCATTTT. Translation gives CASSPLRPDRVYNQPQHF.

The rearrangement links TRBV2 to TRBJ2-1; 8 bases are shared with TRBD2. CDR1 is SNHLY and CDR2 is FYNNEI in the germline V gene. The CDR3 has 16 residues. V gave up 6 bases and J gave up 0 bases; unmatched junction bases: 7. The CDR3: CASRVPGGSSYNEQFF. CDR3 in DNA: TGTGCCAGCAGGGTACCGGGGGGGAGCTCCTACAATGAGCAGTTCTTC.

The chain has TRBV30 and TRBJ1-1; 11 bases are a match to TRBD1. Germline V gene lookup returns CDR1 GTSNPN and CDR2 SVGIG (reference sequence). With 5 bases clipped from V and 4 bases from J, the junction kept 9 bases outside the gene matches. The CDR3 spans 15 residues. As DNA, the CDR3 is TGTGCCTGGGAACCGGGACAGGGGGGGGCCACTGAAGCTTTCTTT. Protein product: CAWEPGQGGATEAFF.

The rearrangement uses TRBV19 and TRBJ1-2; D possibly corresponds to TRBD1 (5 bases). The CDR3 extends over 15 amino acids. Trimming stripped 7 bases from V and 5 bases from J, with 20 bases between. From germline, CDR1 is LNHDA and CDR2 SQIVND (reference sequence). The CDR3 spells CASTMGQIKQYGYTF. In DNA, the CDR3 is TGTGCCAGTACCATGGGGCAGATTAAGCAGTATGGCTACACCTTC.

The V call is TRBV7-9, the J call TRBJ2-4, with D maybe TRBD1 (5 bases). CDR3 size: 15 residues. Germline CDR1 and CDR2: SEHNR and FQNEAQ (reference sequence). The germline V and J ends were trimmed by 4 bases and 1 base, with 11 bases remaining between them. The CDR3, as DNA: TGTGCCAGCAGCTCCATGGACACGGCCAAAAACATTCAGTACTTC. Translated: CASSSMDTAKNIQYF.

The V call is TRBV28, the J call TRBJ1-2; tentative D call: TRBD1 (6 bases). The CDR3 covers 15 residues. Trimming removed 6 bases from V and 1 base from J, with 15 bases in between. CDR1 is MDHEN and CDR2 is SYDVKM in the germline V gene. CDR3 loop: CASSRRDILNYGYTF. The CDR3 DNA sequence: TGTGCCAGCAGCCGCAGGGACATACTTAACTATGGCTACACCTTC.

The J gene is TRBJ2-5, the V gene TRBV18, with 7 bases aligning to TRBD2. This CDR3 comprises 15 residues. Germline V gene sequence: CDR1 KGHSH, CDR2 LQKENI. After removal of 3 bases from V and 2 bases from J, the junction contained 6 bases not matched to a gene. DNA for the CDR3: TGTGCCAGCTCACCCCCCCTAGCGGTTCAAGAGACCCAGTACTTC. Its translation: CASSPPLAVQETQYF.

V usage is TRBV9 and J usage is TRBJ2-1; D unclear. This CDR3 has 17 amino acids. Trimming shortened V by 0 bases and J by 4 bases, and 17 bases separated the two germline ends. The germline gives CDR1 SGDLS, CDR2 YYNGEE. The chain's CDR3 is CASSVVDWRGGYNEQFF. CDR3 nucleotide sequence: TGTGCCAGCAGCGTAGTCGACTGGCGAGGTGGGTACAATGAGCAGTTCTTC.

The J gene is TRBJ2-1, the V gene TRBV20-1; D not certain. V was shortened by 3 bases and J by 9 bases, with 9 bases between the two germline ends. The germline gives CDR1 DFQATT, CDR2 SNEGSKA (reference sequence). This CDR3 has 11 residues. The CDR3 DNA reads as TGCAGTGCTAGGGTAGTCGGTGAGCAGTTCTTC. Translation: CSARVVGEQFF.

The chain links TRBV29-1 to TRBJ2-1, with TRBD2 matching over 12 bases. The J segment lost 10 bases and the V segment lost 1 base, leaving 8 bases of the junction unmatched. Germline V lookup: CDR1 SQVTM, CDR2 ANQGSEA. This CDR3 has 15 amino acids. The CDR3 nucleotides read TGCAGCGTTGAAGGACTCGGACTAGCGGGACCAGAGCAGTTCTTC. Encoded protein: CSVEGLGLAGPEQFF.

This chain connects TRBV5-1 to TRBJ1-1; unclear D gene. Trimming shortened V by 4 bases and J by 0 bases, and 13 bases separated the two germline ends. The CDR3 length is 15 residues. Germline CDR1 reads SGHRS; CDR2 reads YFSETQ. The CDR3 DNA follows: TGCGCCAGCAGCCGTGGCAGTCTCATGAACACTGAAGCTTTCTTT. This gives the protein CASSRGSLMNTEAFF.

CDR3 sequence: CASSSQGAGAFF. The CDR3 DNA reads as TGTGCCAGCAGTTCTCAGGGGGCAGGAGCTTTCTTT. The chain combines TRBV27 with TRBJ1-1; 8 bases map to TRBD1. Germline V gene lookup returns CDR1 MNHEY and CDR2 SMNVEV (reference sequence). The CDR3 consists of 12 residues. J was trimmed by 10 bases and V by 4 bases; bases with no gene match: 5.

The chain joins TRBV7-7 to TRBJ2-2; TRBD1 aligns across 7 bases. Trimming took 0 bases from V and 1 from J; bases not matched to a gene: 5. The CDR3 covers 17 residues. In germline, CDR1 is SSHAT, CDR2 FNYEAQ (reference sequence). The CDR3 is CASSLAPWTGNTGELFF. The CDR3 DNA follows: TGTGCCAGCAGCTTAGCCCCATGGACAGGGAACACCGGGGAGCTGTTTTTT.

V gene TRBV10-3 combines with J gene TRBJ1-5, with D tentatively TRBD1 (6 bases). The CDR3 sequence is 15 residues long. The V end lost 4 bases, the J end lost 2 bases, and 12 bases lay between the germline ends. Germline CDR1 is ENHRY and CDR2 is SYGVKD. CDR3 region: CAISAGAGGNQPQHF. The CDR3 coding sequence is TGTGCCATCAGTGCCGGGGCAGGGGGCAATCAGCCCCAGCATTTT.

V usage is TRBV2 and J usage is TRBJ1-1; D uncertain. V was shortened by 8 bases and J by 8 bases, with 18 bases between the two germline ends. This CDR3 has 13 amino acids. Germline V lookup: CDR1 SNHLY, CDR2 FYNNEI. The DNA for the CDR3 is TGTGCCAGCTTAGGAACAGCCAGGTTAGAAGCTTTCTTT. Protein product: CASLGTARLEAFF.

The chain couples TRBV4-1 to TRBJ2-7; perhaps TRBD1 as D (6 bases). CDR3 length: 16 residues. Deletions cut 0 bases from V and 2 bases from J, with 14 bases between. Germline V gene lookup returns CDR1 MGHRA and CDR2 YSYEKL. The CDR3 nucleotides are TGCGCCAGCAGCCAAGAAGAGCGGACAGCGACCTACGAGCAGTACTTC. Its translation is CASSQEERTATYEQYF.

V gene TRBV11-2 combines with J gene TRBJ1-2; no clear D gene. The CDR3 totals 15 residues. Deletions cut 6 bases from V and 4 bases from J, with 18 bases between. Per the germline V gene, CDR1 is SGHAT and CDR2 is FQNNGV. DNA for the CDR3: TGTGCCAGCAGTCAATACAGAATAACCCTCTATGGCTACACCTTC. This translates into CASSQYRITLYGYTF.

The J gene is TRBJ1-1, the V gene TRBV28, with D tentatively TRBD1 (6 bases). The V gene's germline CDR1 is MDHEN and CDR2 SYDVKM. The germline V and J ends were trimmed by 7 bases and 11 bases, with 23 bases remaining between them. This CDR3 comprises 14 residues. The CDR3 sequence: CASTPGTLYEVAFF. The CDR3 nucleotides read TGTGCCAGCACCCCCGGGACACTATACGAGGTGGCTTTCTTT.

This clone has a single count. The CDR3 reads CASSRVGGRWADTQYF. The CDR3 coding sequence is TGTGCCAGCAGCCGGGTTGGAGGGCGTTGGGCAGATACGCAGTATTTT. This chain connects TRBV7-9 to TRBJ2-3, with D possibly being TRBD2 (6 bases). V was clipped by 5 bases and J by 4 bases, with 19 bases between them. Germline values: CDR1 SEHNR, CDR2 FQNEAQ (reference sequence). CDR3 length: 16 residues.

The V and J genes are TRBV4-1 and TRBJ1-2, with D unresolved. CDR3 size: 15 residues. The V and J ends lost 4 bases and 1 base respectively, with 13 bases between them. CDR1 and CDR2 from the germline V gene are MGHRA and YSYEKL. The CDR3, as DNA: TGCGCCAGCAGCCCAACGCTCGGGGATAACTATGGCTACACCTTC. Amino acids: CASSPTLGDNYGYTF.

This chain links TRBV2 with TRBJ2-1, with TRBD1 matching over 7 bases. The CDR3 is 16 residues long. Trimming removed 9 bases from V and 1 base from J; junction bases left unmatched: 12. Germline V gene lookup returns CDR1 SNHLY and CDR2 FYNNEI. Written as DNA, the CDR3 is TGTGCCAGTCGGGCAACAGGGGATGAGTCCTACAATGAGCAGTTCTTC. It is translated as CASRATGDESYNEQFF.

A single count supports this clone. The chain employs TRBV9 and TRBJ2-7; 11 bases map to TRBD2. The germline CDR1 and CDR2 sequences are SGDLS and YYNGEE. The V gene end was trimmed by 3 bases and the J gene end by 2 bases; junction bases not matched to a gene: 1. The length of the CDR3 is 14 residues. The CDR3 DNA reads as TGTGCCAGCAGCGCGACTAGCGGGACCTACGAGCAGTACTTC. This gives the protein CASSATSGTYEQYF.

The J gene is TRBJ2-1, the V gene TRBV4-2; 9 bases match TRBD2. The V gene end was trimmed by 1 base and the J gene end by 10 bases; junction bases not matched to a gene: 11. The CDR3 totals 16 residues. Germline V CDR1 and CDR2: LGHNA, YNFKEQ. The CDR3 is CASSQGAGGPVGEQFF. In DNA, the CDR3 is TGTGCCAGCAGCCAAGGTGCGGGAGGGCCGGTGGGGGAGCAGTTCTTC.

V usage is TRBV18 and J usage is TRBJ2-2, with 9 bases that match TRBD1. V was clipped by 3 bases and J by 0 bases; unmatched bases: 8. The germline V gene has CDR1 KGHSH and CDR2 LQKENI. The CDR3 runs 18 residues. The CDR3 coding sequence is TGTGCCAGCTCACCGAAAGGGACAGGGACCGCGAACACCGGGGAGCTGTTTTTT. Protein sequence: CASSPKGTGTANTGELFF. The full variable domain, its missing parts supplied by reference TRBV18 and TRBJ2-2, is NAGVMQNPRHLVRRRGQEARLRCSPMKGHSHVYWYRQLPEEGLKFMVYLQKENIIDESGMPKERFSAEFPKEGPSILRIQQVVRGDSAAYFCASSPKGTGTANTGELFFGEGSRLTVL.